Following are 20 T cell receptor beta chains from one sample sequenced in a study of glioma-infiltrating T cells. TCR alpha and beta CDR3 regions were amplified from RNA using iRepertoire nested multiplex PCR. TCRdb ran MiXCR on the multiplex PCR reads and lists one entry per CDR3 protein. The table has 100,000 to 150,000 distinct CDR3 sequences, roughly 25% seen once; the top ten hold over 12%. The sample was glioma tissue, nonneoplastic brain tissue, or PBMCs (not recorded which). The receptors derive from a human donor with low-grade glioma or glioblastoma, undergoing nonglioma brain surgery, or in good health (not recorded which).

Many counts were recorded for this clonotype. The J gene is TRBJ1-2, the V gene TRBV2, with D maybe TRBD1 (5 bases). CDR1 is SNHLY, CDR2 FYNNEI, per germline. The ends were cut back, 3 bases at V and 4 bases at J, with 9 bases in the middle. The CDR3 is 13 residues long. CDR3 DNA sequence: TGTGCCAGCAGTGAGCAGGGTACCTATGGCTACACCTTC. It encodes CASSEQGTYGYTF.

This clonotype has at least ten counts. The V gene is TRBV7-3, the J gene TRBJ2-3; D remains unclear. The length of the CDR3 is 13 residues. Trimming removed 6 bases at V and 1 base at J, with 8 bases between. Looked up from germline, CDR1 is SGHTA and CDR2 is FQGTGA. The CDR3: CASSSSGTDTQYF. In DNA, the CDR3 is TGTGCCAGCAGTTCGAGTGGCACAGATACGCAGTATTTT.

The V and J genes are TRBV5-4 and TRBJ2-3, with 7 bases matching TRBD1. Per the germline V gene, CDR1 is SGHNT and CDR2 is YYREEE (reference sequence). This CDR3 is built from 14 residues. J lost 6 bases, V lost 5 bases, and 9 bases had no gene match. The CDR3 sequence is CASRSDRVVDTQYF. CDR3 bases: TGTGCCAGCAGGTCTGACAGGGTGGTTGATACGCAGTATTTT.

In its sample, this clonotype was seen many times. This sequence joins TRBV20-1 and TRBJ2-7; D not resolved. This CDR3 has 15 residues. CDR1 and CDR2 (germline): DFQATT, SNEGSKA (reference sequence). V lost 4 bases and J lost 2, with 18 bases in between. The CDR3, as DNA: TGCAGTGCTACCCCCTATTCCCAGCGAACCTACGAGCAGTACTTC. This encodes CSATPYSQRTYEQYF.

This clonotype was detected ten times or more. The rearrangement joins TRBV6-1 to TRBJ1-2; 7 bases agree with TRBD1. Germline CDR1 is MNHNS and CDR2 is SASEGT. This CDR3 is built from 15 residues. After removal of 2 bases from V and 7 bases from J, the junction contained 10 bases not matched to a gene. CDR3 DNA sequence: TGTGCCAGCAGTGAATCGCCCGGACAGGCGTTTGGCTACACCTTC. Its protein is CASSESPGQAFGYTF.

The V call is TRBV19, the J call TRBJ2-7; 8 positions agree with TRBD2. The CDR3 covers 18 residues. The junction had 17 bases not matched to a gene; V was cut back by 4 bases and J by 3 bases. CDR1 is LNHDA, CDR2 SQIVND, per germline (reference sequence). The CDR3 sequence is CASSTTGTSWRGSYEQYF. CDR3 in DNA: TGTGCCAGTAGTACCACCGGGACTAGTTGGCGCGGGAGCTACGAGCAGTACTTC.

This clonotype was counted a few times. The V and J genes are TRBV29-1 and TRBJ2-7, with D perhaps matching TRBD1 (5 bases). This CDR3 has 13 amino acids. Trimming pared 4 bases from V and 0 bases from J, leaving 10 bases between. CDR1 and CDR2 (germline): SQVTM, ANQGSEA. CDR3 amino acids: CSVGRAFSYEQYF. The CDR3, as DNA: TGCAGCGTTGGCAGGGCATTCTCCTACGAGCAGTACTTC.

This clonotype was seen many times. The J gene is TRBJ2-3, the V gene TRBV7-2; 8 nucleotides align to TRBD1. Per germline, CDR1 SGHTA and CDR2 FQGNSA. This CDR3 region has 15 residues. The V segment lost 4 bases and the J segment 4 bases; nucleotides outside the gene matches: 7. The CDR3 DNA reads TGTGCCAGCAGCTCACAGGGGGGAATCTCAGATACGCAGTATTTT. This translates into CASSSQGGISDTQYF.

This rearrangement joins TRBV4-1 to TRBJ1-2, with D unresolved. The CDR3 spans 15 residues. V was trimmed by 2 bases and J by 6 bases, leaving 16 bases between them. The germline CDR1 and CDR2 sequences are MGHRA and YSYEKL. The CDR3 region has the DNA TGCGCCAGCAGCCAACCGACACAAGCGGTCGATGGCTACACCTTC. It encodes CASSQPTQAVDGYTF.

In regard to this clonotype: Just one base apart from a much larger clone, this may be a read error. The CDR3 region is CASSDVPGYSYTF. CDR3 nucleotide sequence: TGTGCCAGTAGCGATGTGCCAGGCTATAGCTACACCTTC. The rearrangement joins TRBV19 to TRBJ1-2; no clear D. CDR1 is LNHDA, CDR2 SQIVND, per germline (reference sequence). The CDR3 has 13 residues.

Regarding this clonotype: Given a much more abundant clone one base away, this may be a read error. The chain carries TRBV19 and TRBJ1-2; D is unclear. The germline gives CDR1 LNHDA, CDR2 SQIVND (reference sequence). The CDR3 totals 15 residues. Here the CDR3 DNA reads TGTGCCAGTACCTTATCGCCGACGGCGGGATATGGCAACACCTTC. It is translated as CASTLSPTAGYGNTF.

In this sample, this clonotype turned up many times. CDR3: CASSRVPNGVLFF. CDR3 in DNA: TGTGCCAGCAGTAGGGTCCCCAACGGGGTACTGTTTTTT. The chain employs TRBV6-1 and TRBJ1-4, with D uncertain. Germline loops: CDR1 MNHNS, CDR2 SASEGT. Trimming took off 5 bases at V and 13 bases at J, with 17 bases between the two ends. The CDR3 length is 13 residues.

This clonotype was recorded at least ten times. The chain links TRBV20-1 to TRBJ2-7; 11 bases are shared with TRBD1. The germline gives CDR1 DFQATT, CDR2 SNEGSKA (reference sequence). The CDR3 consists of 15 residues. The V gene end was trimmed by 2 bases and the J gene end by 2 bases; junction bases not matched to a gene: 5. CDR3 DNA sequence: TGCAGTGCTAGAAACCCGGGACAGGGGGCCTACGAGCAGTACTTC. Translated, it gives CSARNPGQGAYEQYF.

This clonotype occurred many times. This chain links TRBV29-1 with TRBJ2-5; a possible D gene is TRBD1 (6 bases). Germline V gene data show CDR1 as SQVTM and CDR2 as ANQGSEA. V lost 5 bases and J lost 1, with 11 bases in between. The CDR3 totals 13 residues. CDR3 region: CSVTTGSQETQYF. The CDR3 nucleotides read TGCAGCGTTACGACAGGCAGCCAAGAGACCCAGTACTTC.

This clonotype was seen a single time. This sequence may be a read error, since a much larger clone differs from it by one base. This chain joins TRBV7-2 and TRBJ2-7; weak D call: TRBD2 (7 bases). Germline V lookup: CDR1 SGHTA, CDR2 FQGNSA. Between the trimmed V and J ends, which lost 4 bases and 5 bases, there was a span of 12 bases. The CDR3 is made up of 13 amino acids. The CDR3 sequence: CASSYKGGDEQYF. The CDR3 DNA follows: TGTGCCAGCAGCTACAAGGGGGGGGACGAGCAGTACTTC.

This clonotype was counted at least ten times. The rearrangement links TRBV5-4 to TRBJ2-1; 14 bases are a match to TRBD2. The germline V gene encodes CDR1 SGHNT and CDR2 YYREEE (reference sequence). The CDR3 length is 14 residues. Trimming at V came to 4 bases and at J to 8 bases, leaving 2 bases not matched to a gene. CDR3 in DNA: TGTGCCAGCAGCCGGACTAGCGGGAGGCATGAGCAGTTCTTC. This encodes CASSRTSGRHEQFF.

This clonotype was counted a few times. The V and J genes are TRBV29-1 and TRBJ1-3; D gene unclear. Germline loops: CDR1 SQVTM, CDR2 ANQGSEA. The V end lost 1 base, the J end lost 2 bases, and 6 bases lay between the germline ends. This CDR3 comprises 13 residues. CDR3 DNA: TGCAGCGTTGAAGGATTTACTGGAAACACCATATATTTT. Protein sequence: CSVEGFTGNTIYF.

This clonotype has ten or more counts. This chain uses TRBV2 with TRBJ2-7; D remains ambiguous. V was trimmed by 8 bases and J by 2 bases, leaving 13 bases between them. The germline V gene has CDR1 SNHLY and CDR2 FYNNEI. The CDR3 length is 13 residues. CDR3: CASGRVLPYEQYF. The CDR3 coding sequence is TGTGCCAGCGGCCGGGTACTTCCCTACGAGCAGTACTTC.

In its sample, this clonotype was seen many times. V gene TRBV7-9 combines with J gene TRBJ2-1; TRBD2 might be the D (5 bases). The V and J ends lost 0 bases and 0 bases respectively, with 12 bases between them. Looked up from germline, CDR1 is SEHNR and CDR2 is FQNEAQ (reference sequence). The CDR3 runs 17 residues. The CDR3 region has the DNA TGTGCCAGCAGCTTAGCGGCTAGCTCGGGCTCCTACAATGAGCAGTTCTTC. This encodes CASSLAASSGSYNEQFF.

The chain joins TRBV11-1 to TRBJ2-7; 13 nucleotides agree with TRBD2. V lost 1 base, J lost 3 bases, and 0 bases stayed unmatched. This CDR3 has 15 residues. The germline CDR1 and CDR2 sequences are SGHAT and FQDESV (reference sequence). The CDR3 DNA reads TGTGCCAGCAGCTTAGGGACTAGCGGGAGCTACGAGCAGTACTTC. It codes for CASSLGTSGSYEQYF.